This T cell receptor (beta chain) was captured in a study of cytomegalovirus exposure and HLA in healthy donors (dated by TCRdb to about 2017). General notes on the study: An earlier analysis of approximately 640 of the donors reported approximately 270 Gb of sequence data and around 120 million unique TCR beta sequences from 150 million to 200 million T cells. Because of strong linkage in the cohort, roughly 5 DR-DQ haplotypes were treated as single units for association and clustering. Donor age, sex, ethnicity and CMV serostatus were compiled together with the repertoire data. The study profiled the T cell repertoires of 550 to 700 subjects by immunosequencing and related them to cytomegalovirus serostatus. In addition to the first cohort of around 670 subjects, a separate validation cohort of approximately 130 different subjects was used. Typing coverage differed by locus: A, B, C, DRB1 and DQB1 were typed in about 620-630 donors, DQA1 in roughly 500, DPA1 in 600 to 610, and DPB1 in 450 to 480. The study aimed to test whether cataloging public T cell receptors could reveal signatures of past pathogen exposure. Every discovery cohort repertoire had been produced on one sequencing platform. Among 350 to 400 genotyped donors of the cohort, an average of approximately 230,000 unique TCR beta nucleotide sequences were sequenced per donor, about a sixth of them non-productive. In a later genetic analysis, genome-wide SNP genotypes for 398 of the 666 donors were used, and that subset was treated as a discovery cohort. HLA typing covered class I and class II loci at four-digit resolution. A later analysis re-examined previously published TCR beta repertoires from just over 650 donors and added high-resolution HLA genotyping to investigate patterns of TCR occurrence. To predict cytomegalovirus infection status, the study combined high-throughput TCR immunosequencing, statistical association of individual TCRs with disease status, and machine learning. Rather than using new phenotypic data, the later analysis identified candidate immune exposures from TCR beta sequences and from how often those sequences occurred across donors. To decide whether each TCR beta V gene segment behaved as functional or pseudogenic, an earlier analysis of over 500 of the donors relied on high-throughput TCR beta sequencing. An early release covering roughly 600 HLA-typed donors comprised roughly 300 gigabases of sequencing data and around 80 million unique TCR sequences. Among the roughly 390 genotyped donors, approximately 76% belonged to the genetic ancestry cluster associated with self-reported Caucasian donors. Results the study describes overall, beyond this receptor: According to the authors, the approach could potentially be generalized to other disease states and immunological phenotypes. The only immune exposure information available for the cohort was CMV serostatus. An earlier analysis of approximately 570 of the donors showed that most TCR beta V segments appeared in productive rearrangements either about 87% or about 30% of the time, which broadly matched IMGT annotations. In this cohort, only TCR beta chains were sequenced, and detectable features were limited by the absence of alpha or paired-chain data. The study listed 150 to 200 TCR beta chains as associated with cytomegalovirus. Assigning TCR associations to individual alleles was difficult when HLA alleles, especially DR and DQ, strongly co-occurred. HLA typing was unavailable for some donors at each locus, so association tests used only the typed subset. Linkage disequilibrium might explain the correlated functional status among segregating V segments, but an unknown experimental factor could not be ruled out. Compared with the 666-donor mean, donors in an Asian-associated ancestry cluster had fewer N-insertions in productive TCRs, according to a later genetic analysis. A later analysis associated about 17,000 TCR beta sequences with specific HLA alleles at a false discovery rate of 0.05. According to a later analysis, TCR association rates differed among HLA loci, with DRB1 alleles showing the most associated TCRs and HLA-C alleles showing the fewest. Fewer than 20 rarely observed V segments, including chromosome 9 orphons, were excluded from the earlier analysis of a few hundred of the donors because counts were too low. V-gene and J-gene trimming of TCR beta chains was associated with a missense DCLRE1C variant in a later genetic analysis, and the association was replicated in an independent cohort. The classifier was reported to diagnose cytomegalovirus status with high specificity and sensitivity in both the original cohort and the validation cohort. A cluster of highly shared sequence variants was judged likely to be a technical artifact of the sequencing pipeline. A few of the identified cytomegalovirus-associated TCR beta chains were confirmed in vitro to be specific for cytomegalovirus antigens. In a later analysis, most CMV-associated TCR beta chains were found to appear HLA-restricted, with HLA associations seemingly driven largely by CMV exposure. A further reported finding was that TCR beta sequences accurately predicted the HLA-A and HLA-B alleles for most subjects in the first cohort. Across donors, most TCR sequences were observed very rarely, whereas some public TCRs were present in many individuals. Because the 87-base-pair reads could not distinguish some IMGT-functional V segments, including TRBV6-2 and TRBV6-3, those segments were excluded. Presence/absence analyses assumed roughly uniform sequencing depth across donors, an assumption that may not hold. Several of the top co-occurrence clusters appeared to be linked to parvovirus B19, influenza, CMV and Epstein-Barr virus, according to a later analysis. A later analysis found that HLA-associated TCR beta chains were more clonally expanded and had lower generation probabilities than equally common non-associated chains.

On this clone: It has no known antigen specificity. Base qualities are not at hand, and no much larger clone is one base apart.

In total, 500 to 700 healthy bone marrow donors made up the cohort. Cohort members were all nominally healthy when sampled, although unrecorded immune exposures were likely present. The donor tested CMV seropositive, placing the donor among the approximately 310 seropositive members of the cohort. Each donor provided a peripheral blood sample, and peripheral blood mononuclear cells were used for TCR beta sequencing. The Qiagen DNeasy Blood Extraction Kit was used to extract genomic DNA from the blood cell samples. V is cut by 3 bases and J by 11 bases, and the space between the germline ends is 14 bases. The CDR3 has 12 amino acids, counting the end cysteine and phenylalanine. Only the CDR3 DNA stays, 36 bases, in frame from base 1. CDR1 and CDR2 were assigned from the germline V gene as KGHSH and LQKENI. Libraries were built with the immunoSEQ multiplex PCR assay. For the multiplex PCR, a mixture combining 60 forward primers for TCR Vbeta segments and 13 reverse primers for TCR Jbeta segments was used. The CDR3 region of rearranged TCR beta genes was amplified from genomic DNA with a multiplex PCR assay. Amplified TCR beta libraries were sequenced as 87-base-pair reads on the Illumina HiSeq System. On the study's bioinformatics: In a later analysis, tens of millions of unique TCR beta chains were counted across the roughly 670 repertoires, and roughly 9.9 million of these chains were shared by at least two donors. Raw reads were error-corrected and collapsed into unique sequences by a nearest-neighbor algorithm in which closely related sequences were merged to remove PCR and sequencing errors. V, D and J gene segments were assigned by aligning CDR3 sequences to IMGT reference sequences. For a sequence to be retained, a match of at least six nucleotides to both a V gene segment and a J gene segment was required. A rearrangement was called productive if the CDR3 had no stop codons and remained in frame with V and J, and every other rearrangement was called non-productive. Following IMGT convention, CDR3 was defined as the stretch from the second conserved V-encoded cysteine up to the conserved J-encoded phenylalanine. Sequences without an unambiguous match to a single V gene segment were excluded from the earlier analysis of a few hundred of the donors. In an earlier analysis of 587 of the donors, V segments were called functional above 56.7% productive rearrangements and were called segregating when the between-donor standard deviation exceeded 5%. A statistical classification framework was built to diagnose cytomegalovirus status from the catalog of TCR beta chain sequences. In a later analysis, V and J genes were assigned by comparing TCR nucleotide sequences against IMGT/GENE-DB human TR gene sequences. The TCRdist pipeline was used in a later analysis to assign CDR3 sequences and most-parsimonious VDJ recombination scenarios. A later analysis defined each TCR beta chain by its CDR3 amino acid sequence plus V-gene family, and excluded reads lacking a unique V-gene family. To address suspected cross-contamination and a sequencing artifact, a later analysis removed a few hundred highly shared, low-generation-probability nucleotide sequences. A later analysis calculated a clonal expansion index for each public chain from normalized within-repertoire ranks of inferred template counts. In a later analysis, generation probabilities were computed using a VDJ recombination model fitted to out-of-frame rearrangements, and the results were checked against IGoR. A later analysis scored TCR-TCR, TCR-HLA and TCR-CMV co-occurrence with hypergeometric tests, applying a repertoire-size bias correction to TCR pairs. A later analysis estimated false discovery rates by permuting HLA or CMV assignments 20 times. In a later analysis, co-occurring TCRs were grouped using DBSCAN, with TCRdist sequence similarity added in when clustering inside HLA-allele-positive subsets. Repertoires with fewer than 30,000 or more than 120,000 public chains were left out of co-occurrence clustering, as were about five repertoires with anomalous nucleotide sharing. Entries here come from immuneACCESS through TCRdb and include only in-frame sequences with V and J called. Some clones fail to appear in such tables; in the studies checked, an unresolved V gene covers under half of the shortfall, and the cause of the remainder is unknown. V, J and clone size are those of that table, while D and trimming were read from the DNA. In all, the sample holds around 130,000 clones, and around 77% of those were seen once. Clones ranked in the top ten supply approximately 5.5% of the sample.

This TCR was sampled from a man aged 18-30 years in good health and CMV-seropositive. The sequence is built from TRBV18 and TRBJ2-7, with the D gene not clear enough to name. The sequencing sample was made of PBMCs. The CDR3 protein: CASSPQLGEEYF. The DNA sequence is TGTGCCAGCTCACCCCAATTAGGAGAGGAGTACTTC.